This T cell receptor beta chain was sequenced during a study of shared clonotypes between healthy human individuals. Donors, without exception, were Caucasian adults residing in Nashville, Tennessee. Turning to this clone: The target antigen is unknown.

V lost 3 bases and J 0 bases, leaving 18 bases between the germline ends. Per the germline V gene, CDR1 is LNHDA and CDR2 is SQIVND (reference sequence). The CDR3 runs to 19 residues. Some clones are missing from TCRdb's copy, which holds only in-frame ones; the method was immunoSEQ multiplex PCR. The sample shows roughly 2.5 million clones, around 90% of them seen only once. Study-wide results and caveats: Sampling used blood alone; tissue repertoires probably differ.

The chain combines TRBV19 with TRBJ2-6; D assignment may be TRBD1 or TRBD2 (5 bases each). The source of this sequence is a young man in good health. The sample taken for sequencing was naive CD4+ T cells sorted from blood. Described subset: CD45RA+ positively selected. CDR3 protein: CASSIPPGRIYSGANVLTF. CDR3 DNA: TGTGCCAGTAGTATCCCGCCGGGACGGATCTACTCTGGGGCCAACGTCCTGACTTTC.